Listed here are 21 T cell receptor beta chains from one sample, sequenced in a study of shared clonotypes between healthy human individuals. Only in-frame clones appear in the TCRdb table, and some are missing; sequencing was by immunoSEQ multiplex PCR. Here the sample spans about 2.4 million clones, approximately 94% being singletons. The source material was naive CD4+ T cells from PBMCs. Subset described: CD45RA+ positively selected. The receptors were gathered from a man aged 18-30 years in good health. Some clones in this sample may be carry-over from other donors' samples.

J is TRBJ2-6 and V is TRBV18, with a weak D call TRBD2 (6 bases). Germline-derived CDR1 and CDR2 are KGHSH and LQKENI. V was cut by 3 bases and J by 1 base, with 10 bases left in between. The CDR3 spans 16 residues. CDR3: CASSPTGRSGANVLTF. CDR3 DNA: TGTGCCAGCTCACCCACGGGGAGGTCTGGGGCCAACGTCCTGACTTTC.

The chain employs TRBV6-5 and TRBJ2-7; 11 positions match TRBD1. This CDR3 has 14 residues. Trimming took 8 bases from V and 2 from J; bases not matched to a gene: 5. Per germline, CDR1 MNHEY and CDR2 SVGAGI. As DNA, the CDR3 is TGTGCCAGCCGGGGGGGACAGGGGGCCTACGAGCAGTACTTC. This sequence encodes CASRGGQGAYEQYF.

The rearrangement uses TRBV18 and TRBJ2-4; D uncertain. The length of the CDR3 is 17 residues. CDR1 and CDR2 from the germline V gene are KGHSH and LQKENI. Trimming removed 2 bases from V and 0 bases from J, with 14 bases in between. The CDR3 DNA sequence: TGTGCCAGCTCACCAATGGGGATCTTGCTAGCCAAAAACATTCAGTACTTC. Translation: CASSPMGILLAKNIQYF.

The V and J genes are TRBV19 and TRBJ2-3; D uncertain. The CDR3 is made up of 14 amino acids. The V gene's germline CDR1 is LNHDA and CDR2 SQIVND (reference sequence). Between the trimmed V and J ends, which lost 0 bases and 1 base, there was a span of 5 bases. DNA for the CDR3: TGTGCCAGTAGTATAGATACGCGCACAGATACGCAGTATTTT. It encodes CASSIDTRTDTQYF. Variable domain in full (rest from reference TRBV19 and TRBJ2-3): DGGITQSPKYLFRKEGQNVTLSCEQNLNHDAMYWYRQDPGQGLRLIYYSQIVNDFQKGDIAEGYSVSREKKESFPLTVTSAQKNPTAFYLCASSIDTRTDTQYFGPGTRLTVL.

The chain links TRBV10-1 to TRBJ2-1; TRBD2 matches at 7 bases. J was trimmed by 6 bases and V by 0 bases; bases with no gene match: 14. There are 18 residues in the CDR3. Germline V gives CDR1 WNHNN, CDR2 SYGVQD (reference sequence). This CDR3 reads CASSESVGETSSSNEQFF. The DNA of the CDR3 is TGCGCCAGCAGTGAGTCTGTTGGAGAGACTAGCTCTAGCAATGAGCAGTTCTTC.

The V gene is TRBV18, the J gene TRBJ2-1, with D tentatively TRBD2 (5 bases). This CDR3 region has 14 residues. V was shortened by 3 bases and J by 3 bases, with 9 bases between the two germline ends. CDR1 and CDR2 from the germline V gene are KGHSH and LQKENI. The CDR3 bases are TGTGCCAGCTCACCCCTCCGGGACTACAATGAGCAGTTCTTC. It codes for CASSPLRDYNEQFF.

The CDR3 spells CASSPVASGNTIYF. The CDR3 DNA follows: TGTGCCAGCAGCCCGGTTGCCTCTGGAAACACCATATATTTT. The chain is built from TRBV7-9 and TRBJ1-3, with D unresolved. The CDR3 is made up of 14 amino acids. Trimming shortened V by 5 bases and J by 0 bases, and 8 bases separated the two germline ends. Germline CDR1 is SEHNR and CDR2 is FQNEAQ (reference sequence).

The chain carries TRBV7-7 and TRBJ2-1; the D gene is possibly TRBD2 (5 bases). Trimming cost V 6 bases and J 7 bases, with 16 bases left between them. The CDR3 extends over 14 amino acids. The germline V gene encodes CDR1 SSHAT and CDR2 FNYEAQ (reference sequence). Here the CDR3 reads CASSQPGRGNEQFF. As DNA, the CDR3 is TGTGCCAGCAGTCAGCCCGGACGGGGTAATGAGCAGTTCTTC.

The chain joins TRBV6-1 to TRBJ2-7, with 10 bases identical to TRBD1. Germline V gives CDR1 MNHNS, CDR2 SASEGT. The CDR3 runs 14 residues. The V gene end was trimmed by 6 bases and the J gene end by 5 bases; junction bases not matched to a gene: 7. This CDR3 is CASRRDRGLNEQYF. The CDR3 DNA reads as TGTGCCAGCAGAAGGGACAGGGGTTTGAACGAGCAGTACTTC.

This rearrangement joins TRBV2 to TRBJ1-5; 7 nucleotides align to TRBD1. The CDR3 covers 14 residues. With V trimmed by 5 bases and J by 6 bases, 7 bases remained unmatched. Germline V lookup: CDR1 SNHLY, CDR2 FYNNEI. CDR3 nucleotide sequence: TGTGCCAGCAGTACACAGGGGCTGGGTCAGCCCCAGCATTTT. Translated: CASSTQGLGQPQHF.

The chain employs TRBV6-1 and TRBJ2-1; 9 bases agree with TRBD1. This CDR3 region has 15 residues. The J segment lost 4 bases and the V segment lost 5 bases, leaving 6 bases of the junction unmatched. CDR1 and CDR2 from the germline V gene are MNHNS and SASEGT. CDR3 sequence (DNA): TGTGCCAGCAGTCCCGGGACAGGGAGATACAATGAGCAGTTCTTC. As protein: CASSPGTGRYNEQFF.

This chain links TRBV5-1 with TRBJ2-7; TRBD2 matches 9 bases. J gave up 5 bases and V 4 bases, and 10 bases lay outside the gene matches. Germline values: CDR1 SGHRS, CDR2 YFSETQ. The CDR3 runs 15 residues. Written as DNA, the CDR3 is TGCGCCAGCAGCCCCATTTCCGGGACTAGCAACGAGCAGTACTTC. Translating it yields CASSPISGTSNEQYF.

The V call is TRBV4-2, the J call TRBJ1-3; 7 positions agree with TRBD1. Germline V gene sequence: CDR1 LGHNA, CDR2 YNFKEQ. J gave up 3 bases and V 1 base, and 6 bases lay outside the gene matches. CDR3 length equals 16 residues. CDR3 in amino acids: CASSQGRQGSGNTIYF. DNA of the CDR3: TGTGCCAGCAGCCAAGGAAGACAGGGAAGTGGAAACACCATATATTTT.

The rearrangement links TRBV18 to TRBJ2-5; D unclear. V gave up 0 bases and J gave up 4 bases, with 9 bases separating them. Germline V CDR1 and CDR2: KGHSH, LQKENI. This CDR3 is built from 14 residues. CDR3 region: CASSPPKRVETQYF. For the CDR3, the DNA is TGTGCCAGCTCACCACCGAAACGAGTAGAGACCCAGTACTTC.

V usage is TRBV5-1 and J usage is TRBJ2-3, with D possibly called TRBD1 or TRBD2 (6 bases each). Deletions cut 4 bases from V and 4 bases from J, with 16 bases between. The CDR3 runs 15 residues. CDR1 is SGHRS and CDR2 is YFSETQ in the germline V gene. The DNA of the CDR3 is TGCGCCAGCAGCGGGGATGTGGGGGGCCCAGATACGCAGTATTTT. Translating it yields CASSGDVGGPDTQYF.

The chain couples TRBV7-9 to TRBJ1-2; 7 bases are a match to TRBD1. Unmatched junction bases numbered 16, after V lost 1 base and J lost 5 bases. The CDR3 has 18 residues. Germline-derived CDR1 and CDR2 are SEHNR and FQNEAQ (reference sequence). CDR3 sequence: CASSLEGAGQGAVYGYTF. The CDR3 region has the DNA TGTGCCAGCAGCTTAGAGGGGGCAGGGCAGGGAGCGGTGTATGGCTACACCTTC.

This clone is a singleton in its sample. The V gene is TRBV11-2, the J gene TRBJ2-7; 9 bases fit TRBD2. Germline-derived CDR1 and CDR2 are SGHAT and FQNNGV. V dropped 5 bases and J dropped 2; count of bases not matched to a gene: 7. The CDR3 has 15 amino acids. Written as DNA, the CDR3 is TGTGCCAGCAGCCCCCGACTAGCGGTACCCTACGAGCAGTACTTC. Translation: CASSPRLAVPYEQYF.

Only one count was recorded for this clone. The chain has TRBV4-1 and TRBJ2-3, with 11 bases identical to TRBD2. CDR1 and CDR2 from the germline V gene are MGHRA and YSYEKL. Unmatched junction bases numbered 7, after V lost 0 bases and J lost 5 bases. CDR3 size: 17 residues. The CDR3 nucleotides read TGCGCCAGCAGCCAAGACCTTAGCGGGAGGGCGAAAGATACGCAGTATTTT. Encoded protein: CASSQDLSGRAKDTQYF.

The table lists this clone with a count of one. This chain connects TRBV19 to TRBJ1-2, with D perhaps TRBD1 (5 bases). V dropped 4 bases and J dropped 7 bases, with 22 bases sitting between them. The V gene's germline CDR1 is LNHDA and CDR2 SQIVND (reference sequence). This CDR3 has 16 amino acids. The CDR3 region has the DNA TGTGCCAGTAGTAATACAGGACGATCTGATTATGCTGGCTACACCTTC. Protein: CASSNTGRSDYAGYTF. The full variable domain, in which reference TRBV19 and TRBJ1-2 provide the parts outside the CDR3, is DGGITQSPKYLFRKEGQNVTLSCEQNLNHDAMYWYRQDPGQGLRLIYYSQIVNDFQKGDIAEGYSVSREKKESFPLTVTSAQKNPTAFYLCASSNTGRSDYAGYTFGSGTRLTVV.

The genes are TRBV7-9 and TRBJ1-2; 8 bases map to TRBD1. The germline V gene encodes CDR1 SEHNR and CDR2 FQNEAQ (reference sequence). The CDR3 runs 13 residues. J lost 6 bases, V lost 4 bases, and 4 bases had no gene match. CDR3 amino acids: CASSSKTGDGYTF. The CDR3 nucleotides are TGTGCCAGCAGCTCGAAGACAGGGGATGGCTACACCTTC.

The V and J genes are TRBV29-1 and TRBJ1-1; TRBD1 is a possible D gene (6 bases). Per the germline V gene, CDR1 is SQVTM and CDR2 is ANQGSEA. V was trimmed by 8 bases and J by 8 bases, leaving 15 bases between them. The CDR3 covers 11 residues. As DNA, the CDR3 is TGCAGCCTCTCCCTGGACAGCGAAGCTTTCTTT. It encodes CSLSLDSEAFF.